The TCR beta chain under discussion was sequenced for a study of cytomegalovirus exposure and HLA in healthy donors. Here immunoSEQ multiplex PCR was the method, and the copy in TCRdb shows in-frame clones only, minus some. The repertoire includes a few hundred thousand clones, 80% to 95% of them detected once, and 1% to 1.2% sits in the top ten. The CDR3 is made up of 14 amino acids. Trimming took off 2 bases at V and 8 bases at J, with 13 bases between the two ends. Germline V gene lookup returns CDR1 SGHDT and CDR2 YYEEEE. The clonotype was recovered from a woman under 30 in good health and CMV-seronegative. Sequencing used PBMCs. The chain couples TRBV5-6 to TRBJ1-4; TRBD1 is a possible D gene (5 bases). The CDR3 protein is CASSFGQGLEKLFF. In DNA, the CDR3 is TGTGCCAGCAGCTTCGGGCAGGGATTGGAAAAACTGTTTTTT.